A selection of T cell receptor beta chains follows, all from one sample in a study of control samples from healthy donors and cancer patients. Sequencing was performed with immunoSEQ multiplex PCR; in TCRdb, only in-frame clones are kept and a portion is missing. This sample has 95,000 to 120,000 clones, with approximately 82% found just once. The specimen was blood. Receptors originate from a man younger than 35 in good health. The CDR3 runs from the conserved cysteine through the conserved F or W. D genes are given only for firm matches. A row's size may be missing; if present it is once, few, many or a size class.

-,TRBV20-1,-,TRBJ1-1,TGCAGTGCCATTGCGGGAGGCGCTTTCTTT,CSAIAGGAFF
-,TRBV5-1,TRBD1,TRBJ1-1,TGCGCCAGCAGAGACAGGGAGGTAACCAAAGGCACTGAAGCTTTCTTT,CASRDREVTKGTEAFF
few,TRBV5-5,-,TRBJ1-2,TGTGCCAGCAGCTTGTCGGGGGGTGGCTACACCTTC,CASSLSGGGYTF
-,TRBV25-1,TRBD1,TRBJ1-4,TGTGCCAGCAGTACCAAACAGGGGAAACTGTTTTTT,CASSTKQGKLFF
-,TRBV7-2,TRBD1,TRBJ1-4,TGTGCCAGCAGCTGGGCGGGACAGGGGGCTTTGGGAGAAAAACTGTTTTTT,CASSWAGQGALGEKLFF
-,TRBV7-8,TRBD1,TRBJ2-7,TGTGCCAGCAGCTTAGTAGGGACAGCCTACGAGCAGTACTTC,CASSLVGTAYEQYF
-,TRBV5-1,TRBD1,TRBJ1-2,TGCGCCAGCAGCCGATTGGGACAGGGGAGCCCCTATGGCTACACCTTC,CASSRLGQGSPYGYTF
once,TRBV3-1/TRBV3-2,-,TRBJ1-2,TGTGCCAGCAGCCAAGAAGGGTTCTATGGCTACACCTTC,CASSQEGFYGYTF
few,TRBV28,-,TRBJ1-1,TGTGCCAGCAGGCCGACAGGGAACACTGAAGCTTTCTTT,CASRPTGNTEAFF
-,TRBV29-1,TRBD1,TRBJ2-7,TGCAGCGTTAGACAGGGCAGTATCTACGAGCAGTACTTC,CSVRQGSIYEQYF
-,TRBV28,-,TRBJ1-6,TGTGCCAGCAGTTTCGGGAAAAGACCGGGACGGAGCTCCTATAATTCACCCCTCCACTTT,CASSFGKRPGRSSYNSPLHF
-,TRBV27,TRBD2,TRBJ2-1,TGTGCCAGCAGAGGACTAGCGGGGAATGAGCAGTTCTTC,CASRGLAGNEQFF
-,TRBV7-8,-,TRBJ2-4,TGTGCCAGCAGCTTAGAATACGATGCGACCTTAGCCAAAAACATTCAGTACTTC,CASSLEYDATLAKNIQYF
once,TRBV6-1,TRBD2,TRBJ2-1,TGTGCCAGCAGTGCTCCCGGGACTAGCGCCTTCACAACCTCCTACAATGAGCAGTTCTTC,CASSAPGTSAFTTSYNEQFF
-,TRBV27,TRBD1,TRBJ2-2,TGTGCCAGCCGCCCTGGGACAGGGAGTAGAACAAACACCGGGGAGCTGTTTTTT,CASRPGTGSRTNTGELFF
-,TRBV28,-,TRBJ1-2,TGTGCCAGCAGGGACAGTAACTATGGCTACACCTTC,CASRDSNYGYTF
-,TRBV2,TRBD1,TRBJ2-7,TGTGCCAGTCGGGACAGGGGGCTTTACGAGCAGTACTTC,CASRDRGLYEQYF
once,TRBV5-3,-,TRBJ1-3,TGTGCCAGAAGCTTGGACGGTTATGGAACTGGAAACACCATATATTTT,CARSLDGYGTGNTIYF
-,TRBV7-2,TRBD2,TRBJ2-7,TGTGCCAGCAGCCTAGGGGGGACTAGCGGGGGCTACGAGCAGTACTTC,CASSLGGTSGGYEQYF
-,TRBV18,-,TRBJ1-3,TGTGCCAGCGTCGGAGAATTGACAGTCTCTGGAAACACCATATATTTT,CASVGELTVSGNTIYF
-,TRBV23-1,-,TRBJ2-4,TGCGCCAGCAGTCAATCAGGACCTAACGACGCCAAAAACATTCAGTACTTC,CASSQSGPNDAKNIQYF
-,TRBV24-1,-,TRBJ1-2,TGTGCCACCAGTCTTGGCAAAAACTATGGCTACACCTTC,CATSLGKNYGYTF
-,TRBV24-1,TRBD2,TRBJ2-1,TGTGCCACCAGTGACCGGACTAGCGGGGGGGCCTACAATGAGCAGTTCTTC,CATSDRTSGGAYNEQFF
-,TRBV4-2,TRBD2,TRBJ2-5,TGTGCCAGCAGCCAAGGGTTTAGCGGGGGGGCCGATCTAGAGACCCAGTACTTC,CASSQGFSGGADLETQYF
-,TRBV5-6,-,TRBJ1-1,TGTGCCAGCAGCTTGGGGGCAGGAGACACTGAAGCTTTCTTT,CASSLGAGDTEAFF
-,TRBV6-1,-,TRBJ1-5,TGTGCCAGCAGTGAATCGTTAGGTCAGCCCCAGCATTTT,CASSESLGQPQHF
few,TRBV7-2,-,TRBJ2-2,TGTGCCAGCAGCTTAGGTTCCACCGCCGGGGAGCTGTTTTTT,CASSLGSTAGELFF
-,TRBV29-1,TRBD1,TRBJ1-3,TGCAGCGTAAGACAGGGAGCAAACACCATATATTTT,CSVRQGANTIYF
-,TRBV10-3,-,TRBJ1-6,TGTGCCATCAGTCCCCGGGATTTAGCCTATAATTCACCCCTCCACTTT,CAISPRDLAYNSPLHF
-,TRBV29-1,-,TRBJ1-1,TGCAGCGTTGCCCGGGGAGTATCGGGGACTGAAGCTTTCTTT,CSVARGVSGTEAFF
-,TRBV28,TRBD1,TRBJ1-6,TGTGCCAGCAGTTTAGGGACAGGGAACTCACCCCTCCACTTT,CASSLGTGNSPLHF
-,TRBV9,TRBD2,TRBJ2-5,TGTGCCAGCAGCCACCCTTTAGCGGGGGGGCCGGAGACCCAGTACTTC,CASSHPLAGGPETQYF
-,TRBV19,TRBD2,TRBJ2-3,TGTGCCAGTAGTACACGGACTAGCGGGGTTGTTACGCAGTATTTT,CASSTRTSGVVTQYF
-,TRBV4-3,TRBD1,TRBJ2-6,TGCGCCAGCAGCCAGTCGGGGACAGGACTCTCTGGGGCCAACGTCCTGACTTTC,CASSQSGTGLSGANVLTF
-,TRBV7-2,-,TRBJ2-2,TGTGCCAGCAGCTTAGGGGTCGTCTGGGAGCTGTTTTTT,CASSLGVVWELFF
-,TRBV7-6,-,TRBJ2-1,TGTGCCAGCAGCTTATCGAATTCTGGCAGATCCTACAATGAGCAGTTCTTC,CASSLSNSGRSYNEQFF
-,TRBV6-6,-,TRBJ1-5,TGTGCCAGCCGGCAGGGGCCTAGCAATCAGCCCCAGCATTTT,CASRQGPSNQPQHF
few,TRBV5-1,-,TRBJ2-3,TGCGCCAGCAGCTTGGGACTGGGCACAGATACGCAGTATTTT,CASSLGLGTDTQYF
-,TRBV19,-,TRBJ2-2,TGTGCCAGTAGTATATACCATAACACCGGGGAGCTGTTTTTT,CASSIYHNTGELFF
-,TRBV28,-,TRBJ1-5,TGTGCCAGCAGTCCCCTTCTTAGCAATCAGCCCCAGCATTTT,CASSPLLSNQPQHF
-,TRBV3-1/TRBV3-2,-,TRBJ2-2,TGTGCCAGCAGCTCCCCGACGGGGGGCCCGAACACCGGGGAGCTGTTTTTT,CASSSPTGGPNTGELFF
-,TRBV6-5,-,TRBJ1-4,TGTGCCAGCAGTTACAGCAGGGGACCAAATGAAAAACTGTTTTTT,CASSYSRGPNEKLFF
medium-sized,TRBV9,-,TRBJ2-2,TGTGCCAGCAGTTTAACGGGCAGGGCGAACACCGGGGAGCTGTTTTTT,CASSLTGRANTGELFF
-,TRBV28,-,TRBJ1-3,TGTGCCAGCGGGGAAGCAGGCTCCTCTGGAAACACCATATATTTT,CASGEAGSSGNTIYF
-,TRBV3-1/TRBV3-2,-,TRBJ1-3,TGTGCCAGCAGGATCTCCTCTGGAAACACCATATATTTT,CASRISSGNTIYF